This T cell receptor (beta chain) was sequenced in a study of blood T cells in healthy people across ages. After removal of 1 base from V and 13 bases from J, the junction contained 14 bases not matched to a gene. Germline-derived CDR1 and CDR2 are DFQATT and SNEGSKA (reference sequence). The CDR3 sequence is 16 residues long. This clonotype was counted a few times. Then a second PCR, running roughly 7 to 11 cycles, was carried out with a sample-barcoded 5' primer and a J-beta primer mix. Each CDR3 protein is one row after TCRdb ran MiXCR on the 5' RACE reads. The repertoire holds 2 million or so distinct CDR3 sequences, around 50% seen once, with around 2.1% in the top ten.

The TCR was taken from a woman in her forties in good health. The genes are TRBV20-1 and TRBJ1-6; 9 positions agree with TRBD1. What was sequenced was blood. The CDR3 DNA follows: TGCAGTGCTAGAGTGGAGGACAGGGGTGCAACTTCCCCCCTCCACTTT. Residues: CSARVEDRGATSPLHF.